The 10 T cell receptor beta chains presented below share a single source sample, sequenced in a study of Graves' ophthalmopathy and Graves' hyperthyroidism. TCR beta CDR3 regions were amplified from RNA transcripts. First-round RT-PCR used HTBI primers; second-round multiplex PCR followed. TCRdb used MiXCR to reprocess the multiplex PCR reads, holding one entry per CDR3 protein. The sample shows some 160,000 distinct CDR3 sequences, 39% of them seen only once. Sequencing was performed on peripheral blood. The receptors originated from a man aged 30-40 years with Graves' ophthalmopathy.

This clonotype came up many times. The gene calls are TRBV20-1 and TRBJ1-2, with 11 bases identical to TRBD1. Germline CDR1 DFQATT, CDR2 SNEGSKA (reference sequence). The CDR3 totals 12 residues. The CDR3 region has the DNA TGCAATGGACAGGGGGCGAACTATGGCTACACCTTC. Protein sequence: CNGQGANYGYTF.

The chain recombines TRBV6-2 or TRBV6-3 with TRBJ2-2; 7 bases are a match to TRBD2. CDR3 length: 18 amino acids. Trimming cost V 4 bases and J 5 bases; bases outside gene matches: 16. Germline-derived CDR1 and CDR2 are MNHEY and SVGEGT. In nucleotides, the CDR3 is TGTGCCAGCAGTTTAACCCCCCCGGCTAGCGGAGGAACCGGGGAGCTGTTTTTT. Its protein product is CASSLTPPASGGTGELFF.

This clonotype was seen repeatedly, ten times or more. The chain joins TRBV6-1 to TRBJ2-3; D is undetermined. Germline loops: CDR1 MNHNS, CDR2 SASEGT. CDR3 size: 15 residues. V was trimmed by 0 bases and J by 2 bases, leaving 9 bases between them. This chain's CDR3 is CASSEARFDTDTQYF. The CDR3 DNA is TGTGCCAGCAGTGAAGCTAGATTCGACACAGATACGCAGTATTTT.

The V gene is TRBV7-9, the J gene TRBJ1-3, with D possibly matching TRBD1 (6 bases). Trimming removed 1 base from V and 2 bases from J, with 9 bases in between. CDR3 length: 15 residues. From germline, CDR1 is SEHNR and CDR2 FQNEAQ (reference sequence). CDR3 residues: CASSLDGGTGNTIYF. The CDR3 DNA reads as TGTGCCAGCAGCTTAGATGGGGGCACTGGAAACACCATATATTTT.

There are many counts of this clonotype. The chain couples TRBV3-1 to TRBJ2-7, with D tentatively TRBD1 (6 bases). CDR1 and CDR2 (germline): LGHDT, YNNKEL (reference sequence). The CDR3 runs 14 residues. Trimming shortened V by 5 bases and J by 4 bases, and 15 bases separated the two germline ends. As DNA, the CDR3 is TGTGCCAGCAGCTATTTCCCCGGACAGTACGAGCAGTACTTC. It codes for CASSYFPGQYEQYF.

This clonotype has at least ten counts. This chain joins TRBV19 and TRBJ2-5, with TRBD2 identical over 13 bases. This CDR3 contains 17 residues. Trimming removed 7 bases from V and 1 base from J; junction bases left unmatched: 9. Germline loops: CDR1 LNHDA, CDR2 SQIVND (reference sequence). CDR3 protein: CASTPGTSGTFQETQYF. DNA of the CDR3: TGTGCCAGTACCCCCGGGACTAGCGGGACCTTCCAAGAGACCCAGTACTTC.

A remark on this clonotype: Because the CDR3's place on the DNA is in doubt, the DNA is left out and the CDR3 is given as listed by TCRdb. The CDR3 protein is CASNPTVAGEKGYTF. The genes are TRBV12-3 or TRBV12-4 and TRBJ1-2; the table names TRBD1, a call not compared with the DNA. The CDR3 has 15 residues if both end residues are counted.

This clonotype came up many times. This rearrangement joins TRBV6-5 to TRBJ1-2; tentative D call: TRBD1 (5 bases). The CDR3 is 14 residues long. The V end was cut by 3 bases, the J end by 0 bases, with 8 bases between. Germline-derived CDR1 and CDR2 are MNHEY and SVGAGI. As DNA, the CDR3 is TGTGCCAGCAGTTATATGGGGCCTAACTATGGCTACACCTTC. It is translated as CASSYMGPNYGYTF.

The chain is built from TRBV6-1 and TRBJ2-7; 9 nucleotides agree with TRBD2. Looked up from germline, CDR1 is MNHNS and CDR2 is SASEGT. V trimming: 10 bases; J trimming: 1 base; junction bases outside the gene matches: 8. The CDR3 extends over 14 amino acids. CDR3 DNA: TGTGCCACCCGGACTAGCGAGGAGTCCTACGAGCAGTACTTC. As protein: CATRTSEESYEQYF.

The chain employs TRBV12-3 or TRBV12-4 and TRBJ1-2; D is perhaps TRBD1 (6 bases). There are 13 residues in the CDR3. Trimming stripped 5 bases from V and 7 bases from J, with 14 bases between. CDR3 region: CASSPYRVSGYTF. In nucleotides, the CDR3 is TGTGCCAGCAGTCCCTACAGGGTATCTGGCTACACCTTC.